The 16 T cell receptor beta chains in this list originate from one sample, sequenced in a study of T cell responses to AZD1222 COVID-19 vaccine. Only in-frame clones appear in the TCRdb table, and some are missing; sequencing was by immunoSEQ multiplex PCR. This table has fewer than 130,000 clones, around 90% appearing once. The sample consisted of peripheral blood, taken on day 0 of AZD1222 vaccination. Receptors originate from an adult in good health.

The rearrangement links TRBV5-5 to TRBJ1-1; D remains unclear. CDR3 length: 13 amino acids. V was pared by 5 bases and J by 0 bases, with 8 bases between. Germline CDR1 and CDR2: SGHKS and YYEKEE (reference sequence). The CDR3 reads CASRYDLNTEAFF. In DNA, the CDR3 is TGTGCCAGCAGATACGACTTGAACACTGAAGCTTTCTTT.

The chain has TRBV5-1 and TRBJ2-2; TRBD2 matches 8 bases. With 5 bases clipped from V and 3 bases from J, the junction kept 6 bases outside the gene matches. The germline gives CDR1 SGHRS, CDR2 YFSETQ. The CDR3 is 15 amino acids. DNA of the CDR3: TGCGCCAGCAGACTGAGCGGGGGCGACACCGGGGAGCTGTTTTTT. Amino acid sequence: CASRLSGGDTGELFF.

The CDR3 loop reads CASSLGFGVSSYNEQFF. DNA for the CDR3: TGTGCCAGCAGCCTCGGATTCGGGGTGAGCTCCTACAATGAGCAGTTCTTC. V gene TRBV3-1 (or the pseudogene TRBV3-2) combines with J gene TRBJ2-1; the D gene is possibly TRBD2 (5 bases). V shed 4 bases and J shed 0 bases, with 16 bases lying between them. Germline V gene data show CDR1 as LGHDT and CDR2 as YNNKEL (reference sequence). The CDR3 has 17 residues.

The chain joins TRBV2 to TRBJ1-2; D gene unclear. The CDR3 extends over 12 amino acids. V dropped 1 base and J dropped 8 bases, with 8 bases sitting between them. The V gene's germline CDR1 is SNHLY and CDR2 FYNNEI. CDR3 DNA: TGTGCCAGCAGTGAAGAGGCGGGGGGCTACACCTTC. It yields the protein CASSEEAGGYTF.

Note on this clone: Other nucleotide sequences in the sample specify the same CDR3. The chain joins TRBV7-2 to TRBJ2-3; 13 nucleotides match TRBD2. The CDR3 contains 16 residues. Germline CDR1 reads SGHTA; CDR2 reads FQGNSA. With 1 base clipped from V and 4 bases from J, the junction kept 2 bases outside the gene matches. CDR3 sequence reads: CASSLGLAGGADTQYF. The CDR3 nucleotides read TGTGCCAGCAGCTTAGGACTAGCGGGAGGTGCAGATACGCAGTATTTT. Looking up the rest from reference TRBV7-2 and TRBJ2-3 gives the full variable domain: GAGVSQSPSNKVTEKGKDVELRCDPISGHTALYWYRQSLGQGLEFLIYFQGNSAPDKSGLPSDRFSAERTGGSVSTLTIQRTQQEDSAVYLCASSLGLAGGADTQYFGPGTRLTVL.

This chain uses TRBV5-1 with TRBJ2-3; no clear D. Trimming left V 2 bases short and J 0 bases short, with 7 bases between. Germline lookup yields CDR1 SGHRS and CDR2 YFSETQ. The CDR3 runs to 14 residues. CDR3 protein: CASSFGRSTDTQYF. In nucleotides, the CDR3 is TGCGCCAGCAGCTTCGGCAGGAGCACAGATACGCAGTATTTT. Variable domain in full (rest from reference TRBV5-1 and TRBJ2-3): KAGVTQTPRYLIKTRGQQVTLSCSPISGHRSVSWYQQTPGQGLQFLFEYFSETQRNKGNFPGRFSGRQFSNSRSEMNVSTLELGDSALYLCASSFGRSTDTQYFGPGTRLTVL.

This chain links TRBV30 with TRBJ1-6, with 7 bases lining up with TRBD1. This CDR3 is built from 15 residues. V gave up 2 bases and J gave up 6 bases; unmatched junction bases: 7. CDR1 is GTSNPN and CDR2 is SVGIG in the germline V gene (reference sequence). CDR3 region: CAWSPPGTVNSPLHF. CDR3 bases: TGTGCCTGGAGTCCCCCCGGGACAGTTAATTCACCCCTCCACTTT.

The chain uses TRBV7-8 and TRBJ1-1, with D tentatively TRBD1 (5 bases). CDR3 length: 15 amino acids. V gave up 4 bases and J gave up 4 bases, with 16 bases separating them. Germline lookup yields CDR1 SGHVS and CDR2 FQNEAQ. DNA for the CDR3: TGTGCCAGCAGCTCCCGAGGGACGGGAGGCACTGAAGCTTTCTTT. Translation gives CASSSRGTGGTEAFF.

The chain recombines TRBV12-5 with TRBJ1-4; 7 nucleotides match TRBD1. CDR3 length equals 15 residues. Germline lookup yields CDR1 LGHNT and CDR2 FRNRAP. V trimming: 1 base; J trimming: 7 bases; junction bases outside the gene matches: 6. The CDR3 is CASGLETGVIEKLFF. CDR3 DNA sequence: TGTGCTAGTGGTTTGGAAACAGGGGTTATTGAAAAACTGTTTTTT.

The CDR3 is CASSPPTSGRAANEQFF. CDR3 nucleotide sequence: TGTGCCAGCTCACCACCGACTAGCGGGAGGGCTGCCAATGAGCAGTTCTTC. This chain uses TRBV18 with TRBJ2-1; 14 bases are a match to TRBD2. V lost 0 bases and J lost 6; bases outside the gene matches: 4. CDR1 and CDR2 from the germline V gene are KGHSH and LQKENI. The CDR3 is made up of 17 amino acids.

The gene calls are TRBV7-2 and TRBJ2-2; no reliable D call. Trimming left V 1 base short and J 7 bases short, with 13 bases between. The germline CDR1 and CDR2 sequences are SGHTA and FQGNSA. The length of the CDR3 is 15 residues. The CDR3 nucleotides read TGTGCCAGCAGCTTAGATGGTCAGATGGGCGGGGAGCTGTTTTTT. It codes for CASSLDGQMGGELFF.

The genes are TRBV7-9 and TRBJ2-3; TRBD1 matches at 7 bases. Losses at the gene ends were 2 bases for V and 4 bases for J; bases not matched to a gene: 12. Germline V gene sequence: CDR1 SEHNR, CDR2 FQNEAQ (reference sequence). The CDR3 is 17 residues long. The DNA of the CDR3 is TGTGCCAGCAGCTTAAAGCAAGGGGGCGGTAAAGCAGATACGCAGTATTTT. Translation: CASSLKQGGGKADTQYF.

The gene calls are TRBV5-4 and TRBJ2-5; D perhaps matches TRBD2 (6 bases). Trimming took 3 bases from V and 3 from J, leaving 15 bases between them. The CDR3 spans 15 residues. CDR1 is SGHNT and CDR2 is YYREEE in the germline V gene (reference sequence). CDR3 region: CASSSPGVLKETQYF. CDR3 nucleotide sequence: TGTGCCAGCAGCTCGCCGGGAGTCCTAAAAGAGACCCAGTACTTC.

The gene calls are TRBV9 and TRBJ2-1, with 9 bases lining up with TRBD1. Germline lookup yields CDR1 SGDLS and CDR2 YYNGEE. V lost 2 bases and J lost 8; bases outside the gene matches: 8. The CDR3 loop spans 15 amino acids. The CDR3 DNA reads TGTGCCAGCAGCGTGGGACAGGGCCTCTGGGATGAGCAGTTCTTC. This translates into CASSVGQGLWDEQFF.

The CDR3 nucleotides are TGCGCCAGCAGCCAAGAGGGGATTTTGGCTTTCTTT. Residues: CASSQEGILAFF. The chain has TRBV4-1 and TRBJ1-1; no clear D. The CDR3 runs to 12 residues. Germline loops: CDR1 MGHRA, CDR2 YSYEKL. V was cut by 0 bases and J by 11 bases, with 10 bases left in between.

The rearrangement uses TRBV27 and TRBJ2-7, with TRBD2 identical over 7 bases. Germline CDR1 reads MNHEY; CDR2 reads SMNVEV (reference sequence). CDR3 length: 12 residues. V was pared by 8 bases and J by 6 bases, with 7 bases of the junction left unmatched. The DNA for the CDR3 is TGTGCCAGCGCGGGAGTACCGGCCGAGCAGTACTTC. Encoded protein: CASAGVPAEQYF.